This T cell receptor (beta chain) comes out of a study of T-cell reconstitution after alpha-beta-depleted transplantation in children (dated by TCRdb to the mid-2010s). Background on the whole study: Using TCR repertoire profiling, the study quantitatively followed how T-cell immune reconstitution unfolded in children after TCRalphabeta/CD19-depleted allogeneic hematopoietic cell transplantation.

The CDR3 runs 18 residues from the cysteine to the phenylalanine. Just CDR3 DNA is preserved here, 54 bases in frame from base 1. As encoded in the germline V gene, CDR1 is SGHRS while CDR2 is YFSETQ. The trim is 5 bases for V and 5 bases for J, with a gap of 26 bases between the germline ends. Receptors were amplified or captured by PCR. The run used an Illumina HiSeq 2500. Molecular barcoding was employed in the preparation of TCR libraries, with unique molecular identifiers being used to normalize TCRbeta repertoire quantification. The public reads were reanalyzed by TCRdb: fastp trimming at Q25, MiXCR alignment, in-frame beta chains only. Every distinct CDR3 protein forms one entry, paired with its most common genes and DNA. The sample table contains some 500,000 distinct CDR3 sequences; only one count was recorded for about 16% of them. The ten largest clonotypes hold less than 4% of the sample.

This clonotype was recorded a few times. Its target antigen remains unknown. No much larger clonotype is one base removed from it; base qualities were not supplied. This receptor was obtained from a human donor who donated a stem cell graft to a child with acute lymphoblastic leukemia. The chain uses TRBV5-1 and TRBJ2-1; the D segment might be TRBD1 or TRBD2, since each matches 5 bases. Sequenced here: PBMCs from the stem cell graft donor, sampled from the stem cell graft. The encoded CDR3 is CASSKGTGLVNRNNEQFF. The base sequence is TGCGCCAGCAGTAAAGGAACGGGGCTTGTGAACCGGAACAATGAGCAGTTCTTC.